This T cell receptor (beta chain) was recorded in a study of blood T cells in healthy people across ages. This CDR3 contains 14 residues. Trimming took 3 bases from V and 7 from J, leaving 16 bases between them. Germline V gene data show CDR1 as DFQATT and CDR2 as SNEGSKA (reference sequence). Whole-study findings and limits: Naive CD4+ cell counts and diversity both ran higher in long-lived than in aged donors.

The authors ran a second PCR of roughly 6 to 12 cycles using a sample-barcoded 5' primer and a J-beta primer mix. One entry per CDR3 protein results from TCRdb running MiXCR on the 5' RACE reads. Among some 640,000 distinct CDR3 sequences listed, roughly 49% were seen once. Regarding this clonotype: Its antigen remains unidentified.

The TCR sequence derives from a woman aged 60-75 years in good health. This chain connects TRBV20-1 to TRBJ2-1; D ambiguous. The specimen was blood. The CDR3 coding sequence is TGCAGTGCTAGTCACACACTACACCATAATGAGCAGTTCTTC. This gives the protein CSASHTLHHNEQFF.